These 7 T cell receptor beta chains originate from one sample sequenced in a study of T cell changes during pregnancy in multiple sclerosis (dated by TCRdb to the late 2010s). Receptors were amplified or captured by the immunoSEQ multiplex PCR assay. TCRdb stores this immuneACCESS table with in-frame sequences only. Part of the clones is absent; in the studies checked, under half of the shortfall reflects unresolved V genes, and no reason is known for the rest. The sample includes over 25,000 clones, with around nine tenths observed a single time. Of the sample, roughly 0.4% is held by the ten largest clones. The starting material was CD4+ T cells from peripheral blood mononuclear cells, obtained in the second trimester of pregnancy. These receptors all stem from a female donor in good health, enrolled as a control in a pregnancy study.

V gene TRBV27 combines with J gene TRBJ1-2; maybe TRBD1 (5 bases). V lost 2 bases and J 8 bases, leaving 15 bases between the germline ends. Germline CDR1 and CDR2: MNHEY and SMNVEV (reference sequence). The CDR3 has 14 amino acids. In nucleotides, the CDR3 is TGTGCCAGCAGTTTAGGGTGGGGCGCTAAGGGCTACACCTTC. It codes for CASSLGWGAKGYTF.

This sequence joins TRBV29-1 and TRBJ1-2; D gene unclear. CDR3 length: 12 amino acids. Germline CDR1 is SQVTM and CDR2 is ANQGSEA. Trimming shortened V by 6 bases and J by 2 bases, and 10 bases separated the two germline ends. The CDR3 region has the DNA TGCAGCGTAGGCTCGGAGAACTATGGCTACACCTTC. It encodes CSVGSENYGYTF.

This chain connects TRBV6-6 to TRBJ1-2, with 9 bases lining up with TRBD1. The CDR3 totals 12 residues. CDR1 is MNHNY and CDR2 is SVGAGI in the germline V gene (reference sequence). V lost 10 bases, J lost 3 bases, and 3 bases stayed unmatched. The CDR3: CATRTGDYGYTF. The CDR3 nucleotides are TGTGCCACCAGGACAGGGGACTATGGCTACACCTTC.

This clone has only a few counts. This sequence joins TRBV10-3 and TRBJ2-2; 9 bases line up with TRBD1. CDR1 is ENHRY, CDR2 SYGVKD, per germline. The CDR3 is 14 residues long. The trim removed 11 bases at V and 3 bases at J, leaving 7 bases unmatched. The CDR3 coding sequence is TGTGCCGCCCGGGACAGGGAACACACCGGGGAGCTGTTTTTT. Its translation: CAARDREHTGELFF.

This sequence joins TRBV6-5 and TRBJ1-1; 8 positions match TRBD1. J gave up 0 bases and V 11 bases, and 8 bases lay outside the gene matches. CDR3 size: 14 residues. Germline loops: CDR1 MNHEY, CDR2 SVGAGI. CDR3 in DNA: TGTGCCCCCGACAGGGGCTATTTGAACACTGAAGCTTTCTTT. It yields the protein CAPDRGYLNTEAFF.

CDR3 bases: TGTGCCACCAGCAGAGGTCCCAGGAACACTGAAGCTTTCTTT. This gives the protein CATSRGPRNTEAFF. The rearrangement uses TRBV15 and TRBJ1-1; unclear D gene. Between the trimmed V and J ends, which lost 1 base and 1 base, there was a span of 7 bases. Germline V gene lookup returns CDR1 LNHNV and CDR2 YYDKDF (reference sequence). This CDR3 has 14 residues.

This sequence joins TRBV7-8 and TRBJ2-5, with a possible D match to TRBD2 (5 bases). Trimming took off 6 bases at V and 2 bases at J, with 13 bases between the two ends. Per germline, CDR1 SGHVS and CDR2 FQNEAQ. The CDR3 spans 14 residues. In DNA form, the CDR3 reads TGTGCCAGCAGAGGCGTGGGAGCTCAAGAGACCCAGTACTTC. It is translated as CASRGVGAQETQYF.